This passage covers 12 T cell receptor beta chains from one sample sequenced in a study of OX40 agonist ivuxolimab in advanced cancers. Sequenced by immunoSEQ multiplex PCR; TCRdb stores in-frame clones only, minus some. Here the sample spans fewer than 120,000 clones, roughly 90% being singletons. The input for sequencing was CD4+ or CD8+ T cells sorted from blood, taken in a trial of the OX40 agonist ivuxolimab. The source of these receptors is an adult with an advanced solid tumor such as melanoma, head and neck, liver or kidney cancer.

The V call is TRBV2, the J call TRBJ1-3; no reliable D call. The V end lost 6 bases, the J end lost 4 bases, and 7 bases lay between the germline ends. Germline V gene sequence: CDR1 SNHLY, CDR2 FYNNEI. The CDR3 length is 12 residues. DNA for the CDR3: TGTGCCAGCAGGGACCTGGGAAACACCATATATTTT. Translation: CASRDLGNTIYF. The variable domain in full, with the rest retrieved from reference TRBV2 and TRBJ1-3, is EPEVTQTPSHQVTQMGQEVILRCVPISNHLYFYWYRQILGQKVEFLVSFYNNEISEKSEIFDDQFSVERPDGSNFTLKIRSTKLEDSAMYFCASRDLGNTIYFGEGSWLTVV.

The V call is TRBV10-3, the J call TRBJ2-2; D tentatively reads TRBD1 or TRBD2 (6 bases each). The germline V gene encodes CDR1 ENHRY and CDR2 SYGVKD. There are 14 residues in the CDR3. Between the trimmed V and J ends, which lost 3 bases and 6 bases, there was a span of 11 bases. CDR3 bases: TGTGCCATCAGTGACCTCGGGGGCGCCGGGGAGCTGTTTTTT. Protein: CAISDLGGAGELFF.

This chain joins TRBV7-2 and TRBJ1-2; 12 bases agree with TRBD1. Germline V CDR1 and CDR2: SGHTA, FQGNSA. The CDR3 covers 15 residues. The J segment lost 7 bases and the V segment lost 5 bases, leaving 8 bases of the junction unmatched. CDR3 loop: CASSSRDRGRSGYTF. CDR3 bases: TGTGCCAGCAGCAGCCGGGACAGGGGGCGGTCTGGCTACACCTTC.

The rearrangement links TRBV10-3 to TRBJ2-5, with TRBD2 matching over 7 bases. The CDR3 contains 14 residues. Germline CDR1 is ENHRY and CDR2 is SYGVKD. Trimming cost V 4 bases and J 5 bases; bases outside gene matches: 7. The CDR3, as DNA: TGTGCCATCAGTGTTGAGACTAGCCCGGAGACCCAGTACTTC. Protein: CAISVETSPETQYF.

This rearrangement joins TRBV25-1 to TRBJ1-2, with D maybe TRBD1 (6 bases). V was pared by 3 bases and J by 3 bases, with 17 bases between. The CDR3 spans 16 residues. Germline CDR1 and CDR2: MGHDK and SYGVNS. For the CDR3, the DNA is TGTGCCAGCAGTGAGACAGGAGAGGAAAGGTACTATGGCTACACCTTC. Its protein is CASSETGEERYYGYTF.

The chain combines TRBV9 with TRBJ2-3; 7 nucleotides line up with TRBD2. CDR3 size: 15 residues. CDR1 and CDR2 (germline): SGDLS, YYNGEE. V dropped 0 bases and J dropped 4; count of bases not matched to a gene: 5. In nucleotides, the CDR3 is TGTGCCAGCAGCGTAGCGGGAGGTTCTTCAGATACGCAGTATTTT. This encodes CASSVAGGSSDTQYF.

This CDR3 is CASSLDRGQPQHF. The CDR3 DNA follows: TGTGCCAGCAGCTTAGACAGGGGTCAGCCCCAGCATTTT. The rearrangement links TRBV7-8 to TRBJ1-5; 7 bases match TRBD1. The length of the CDR3 is 13 residues. Germline CDR1 and CDR2: SGHVS and FQNEAQ. Unmatched junction bases numbered 0, after V lost 1 base and J lost 6 bases.

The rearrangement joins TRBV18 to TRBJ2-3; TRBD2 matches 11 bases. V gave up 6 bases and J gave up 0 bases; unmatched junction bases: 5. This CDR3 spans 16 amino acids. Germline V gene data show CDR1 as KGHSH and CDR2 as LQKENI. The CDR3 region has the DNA TGTGCCAGCTCTCCCCGACTAGCGGGGAGCACAGATACGCAGTATTTT. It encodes CASSPRLAGSTDTQYF.

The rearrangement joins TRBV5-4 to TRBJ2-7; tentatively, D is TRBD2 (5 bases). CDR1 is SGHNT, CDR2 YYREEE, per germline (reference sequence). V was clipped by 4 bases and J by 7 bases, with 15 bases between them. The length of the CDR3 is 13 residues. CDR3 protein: CASSPAGLREQYF. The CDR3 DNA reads TGTGCCAGCAGCCCGGCCGGACTGAGGGAGCAGTACTTC.

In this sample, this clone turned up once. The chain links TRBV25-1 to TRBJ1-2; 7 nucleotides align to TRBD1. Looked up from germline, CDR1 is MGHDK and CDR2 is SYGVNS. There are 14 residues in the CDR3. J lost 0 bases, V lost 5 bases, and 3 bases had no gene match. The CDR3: CASSLQGANYGYTF. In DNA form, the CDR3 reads TGTGCCAGCAGTCTTCAGGGGGCTAACTATGGCTACACCTTC.

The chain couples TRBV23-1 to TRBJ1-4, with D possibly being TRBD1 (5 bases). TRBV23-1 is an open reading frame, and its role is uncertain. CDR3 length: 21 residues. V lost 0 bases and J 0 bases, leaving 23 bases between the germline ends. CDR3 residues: CASSQSVPGHSSDATNEKLFF. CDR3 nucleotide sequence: TGCGCCAGCAGTCAATCGGTTCCTGGACACAGTTCCGATGCAACTAATGAAAAACTGTTTTTT.

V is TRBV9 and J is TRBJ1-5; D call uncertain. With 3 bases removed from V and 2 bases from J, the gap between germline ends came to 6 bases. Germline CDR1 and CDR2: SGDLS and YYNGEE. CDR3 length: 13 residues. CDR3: CASSGGRNQPQHF. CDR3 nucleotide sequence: TGTGCCAGCAGCGGGGGTCGCAATCAGCCCCAGCATTTT. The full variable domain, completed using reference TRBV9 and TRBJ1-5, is DSGVTQTPKHLITATGQRVTLRCSPRSGDLSVYWYQQSLDQGLQFLIQYYNGEERAKGNILERFSAQQFPDLHSELNLSSLELGDSALYFCASSGGRNQPQHFGDGTRLSIL.